Presented here are 5 T cell receptor beta chains from one specimen sequenced in a study of OX40 agonist ivuxolimab in advanced cancers. Sequencing was performed with immunoSEQ multiplex PCR; in TCRdb, only in-frame clones are kept and a portion is missing. The sample includes approximately 77,000 clones, around 91% of them seen just once. Sequencing used CD4+ or CD8+ T cells sorted from blood, obtained in a trial of the OX40 agonist ivuxolimab. The receptors come from an adult with an advanced solid tumor such as melanoma, head and neck, liver or kidney cancer.

The chain is built from TRBV28 and TRBJ1-3; D perhaps matches TRBD1 (6 bases). This CDR3 contains 14 residues. Trimming removed 6 bases from V and 2 bases from J, with 11 bases in between. Germline assignment: CDR1 MDHEN and CDR2 SYDVKM. The CDR3, as DNA: TGTGCCAGCAGCCCTACAGGGACTGGAAACACCATATATTTT. Protein sequence: CASSPTGTGNTIYF. The full variable domain, its missing parts supplied by reference TRBV28 and TRBJ1-3, is DVKVTQSSRYLVKRTGEKVFLECVQDMDHENMFWYRQDPGLGLRLIYFSYDVKMKEKGDIPEGYSVSREKKERFSLILESASTNQTSMYLCASSPTGTGNTIYFGEGSWLTVV.

The chain combines TRBV11-2 with TRBJ2-3; 7 bases line up with TRBD2. Trimming at V came to 3 bases and at J to 6 bases, leaving 6 bases not matched to a gene. Germline V gene lookup returns CDR1 SGHAT and CDR2 FQNNGV. The CDR3 totals 14 residues. Here the CDR3 DNA reads TGTGCCAGCAGCTTTGGCGGGAGTGGCGATACGCAGTATTTT. Encoded protein: CASSFGGSGDTQYF. Full variable domain (rest looked up from reference TRBV11-2 and TRBJ2-3): EAGVAQSPRYKIIEKRQSVAFWCNPISGHATLYWYQQILGQGPKLLIQFQNNGVVDDSQLPKDRFSAERLKGVDSTLKIQPAKLEDSAVYLCASSFGGSGDTQYFGPGTRLTVL.

The chain employs TRBV5-1 and TRBJ1-1; TRBD1 matches at 7 bases. The CDR3 is 12 residues long. The V gene's germline CDR1 is SGHRS and CDR2 YFSETQ. Trimming cost V 4 bases and J 7 bases; bases outside gene matches: 4. CDR3 nucleotide sequence: TGCGCCAGCAGCCCGGGACAGAATGAAGCTTTCTTT. Its protein product is CASSPGQNEAFF.

The chain recombines TRBV10-1 with TRBJ2-5; no reliable D call. V shed 3 bases and J shed 5 bases, with 13 bases lying between them. The germline gives CDR1 WNHNN, CDR2 SYGVQD (reference sequence). This CDR3 has 14 residues. CDR3: CASSDQLSQETQYF. CDR3 nucleotides: TGCGCCAGCAGTGACCAACTTTCCCAGGAGACCCAGTACTTC.

CDR3 residues: CASSLPSGTGRYEQYF. In nucleotides, the CDR3 is TGTGCCAGCAGCCTGCCCTCCGGGACAGGGCGCTACGAGCAGTACTTC. The chain has TRBV11-2 and TRBJ2-7; 9 bases fit TRBD1. V shed 5 bases, J shed 3 bases, and the junction held 11 bases outside the gene matches. This CDR3 has 16 residues. Per the germline V gene, CDR1 is SGHAT and CDR2 is FQNNGV.